This TCR beta chain originates from a study of shared clonotypes between healthy human individuals. General study findings and limits: Few donors limited the genetic and exposure-history diversity represented.

This clone was detected only once. Its antigen is unidentified. Deep was the level used in running the assay. Assay used: immunoSEQ multiplex PCR; TCRdb lists only in-frame clones, some missing. Among more than 1,200,000 clones listed, approximately 98.5% were seen once. The CDR3 runs to 14 residues. Between the trimmed V and J ends, which lost 1 base and 4 bases, there was a span of 14 bases. The germline V gene has CDR1 GTSNPN and CDR2 SVGIG (reference sequence). The chain employs TRBV30 and TRBJ2-7, with D unresolved. The sequence came from a man aged 25 to 40 in good health. Material for sequencing was naive CD4+ T cells sorted from blood. Noted subset: CD45RA+ positively selected. CDR3: CAWSGEGSRYEQYF. In nucleotides, the CDR3 is TGTGCCTGGAGTGGAGAAGGGTCTCGGTACGAGCAGTACTTC.